These 8 T cell receptor beta chains share one sample of origin, sequenced in a study of Ad26.COV2.S vaccination and SARS-CoV-2 variants. Treatment defined: some 19 received Ad26.COV2.S at low or high dose, single or two shots; 5 received placebo; per-sample allocation not given. Day 63 after the first injection of vaccine or placebo was the sampling time. Repertoires were generated with immunoSEQ multiplex PCR, while TCRdb's copy carries only in-frame clones and drops some. In the table there are roughly 320,000 clones, approximately 86% of which are singletons. The material was peripheral blood, obtained in a trial of Ad26.COV2.S vaccine versus placebo. These receptors all stem from a person between 18 and 65 years old who received the Ad26.COV2.S COVID-19 vaccine or a placebo.

This sequence joins TRBV5-4 and TRBJ1-5; 9 nucleotides match TRBD1. Germline CDR1 is SGHNT and CDR2 is YYREEE (reference sequence). The CDR3 spans 15 residues. V shed 1 base, J shed 5 bases, and the junction held 4 bases outside the gene matches. CDR3 region: CASSLPTGGYQPQHF. CDR3 DNA sequence: TGTGCCAGCAGCTTGCCGACAGGGGGTTATCAGCCCCAGCATTTT.

This clone was counted only a few times. V is TRBV5-1 and J is TRBJ1-5, with D maybe TRBD1 (5 bases). The CDR3 extends over 13 amino acids. Trimming cost V 0 bases and J 9 bases, with 10 bases left between them. Germline V CDR1 and CDR2: SGHRS, YFSETQ. CDR3 sequence (DNA): TGCGCCAGCAGCTTGGCCGGGGGATGGCCCCAGCATTTT. It specifies CASSLAGGWPQHF.

This clone was picked up a small number of times. J is TRBJ2-7 and V is TRBV12-3 or TRBV12-4; unclear D gene. This CDR3 contains 12 residues. The V end was cut by 4 bases, the J end by 1 base, with 5 bases between. The CDR3, as DNA: TGTGCCAGCAGTTCAGGATCCTACGAGCAGTACTTC. Residues: CASSSGSYEQYF.

This chain uses TRBV4-2 with TRBJ1-5, with no clear D. Germline loops: CDR1 LGHNA, CDR2 YNFKEQ. The CDR3 is made up of 14 amino acids. Trimming removed 5 bases at V and 1 base at J, with 9 bases between. The CDR3 sequence: CASSVDGSNQPQHF. The CDR3 DNA follows: TGTGCCAGCAGCGTGGACGGAAGCAATCAGCCCCAGCATTTT.

This rearrangement joins TRBV21-1 to TRBJ2-5; the table's D call of TRBD1 was not tested on the DNA. TRBV21-1 is designated a pseudogene. The CDR3 consists of 19 residues. The DNA of the CDR3 is TGTGCCAGCAGCAATCCTACCGTCCGGGACAGGGGAGGACAAGAGACCCAGTACTTC. Protein: CASSNPTVRDRGGQETQYF.

This clone was seen more than once but under ten times. The V call is TRBV5-1, the J call TRBJ2-1; TRBD1 aligns across 9 bases. The CDR3 length is 16 residues. The germline V gene has CDR1 SGHRS and CDR2 YFSETQ. After removal of 4 bases from V and 5 bases from J, the junction contained 10 bases not matched to a gene. The CDR3 DNA follows: TGCGCCAGCAGCCTACTGGGACAGGGTTTTGACAATGAGCAGTTCTTC. This encodes CASSLLGQGFDNEQFF.

The J gene is TRBJ2-4, the V gene TRBV5-1, with TRBD2 matching over 8 bases. The CDR3 is 18 amino acids. The J segment lost 2 bases and the V segment lost 5 bases, leaving 15 bases of the junction unmatched. Per germline, CDR1 SGHRS and CDR2 YFSETQ. DNA for the CDR3: TGCGCCAGCAGTAAACCAGCTCATGGCGGGGGGACCAAAAACATTCAGTACTTC. This translates into CASSKPAHGGGTKNIQYF.

This chain connects TRBV2 to TRBJ1-2, with D unclear. Per the germline V gene, CDR1 is SNHLY and CDR2 is FYNNEI. The CDR3 extends over 13 amino acids. The V end was cut by 6 bases, the J end by 1 base, with 9 bases between. DNA of the CDR3: TGTGCCAGCAGGGCAAAAATTAACTATGGCTACACCTTC. Translation gives CASRAKINYGYTF.